These 30 T cell receptor beta chains came from one sample sequenced in a study of blood T cells in healthy people across ages. Primers used in a second PCR of about 6 to 11 cycles were a sample-barcoded 5' primer and a J-beta primer mix. One entry per CDR3 protein, called by TCRdb with MiXCR from the 5' RACE reads. The sample contains about 2 million distinct CDR3 sequences, around 48% of which appear only once. Sequenced sample: blood. All receptors derive from a woman in her 40s in good health.

This CDR3 is CASSDSYGGDEQFF. The CDR3 DNA is TGTGCCAGCAGTGACTCGTATGGGGGAGATGAGCAGTTCTTC. The chain recombines TRBV6-4 with TRBJ2-1, with D perhaps TRBD1 or TRBD2 (5 bases each). The V end lost 0 bases, the J end lost 8 bases, and 11 bases lay between the germline ends. Germline CDR1 MRHNA, CDR2 SNTAGT. The CDR3 totals 14 residues.

The V and J genes are TRBV5-1 and TRBJ2-7; 8 bases line up with TRBD2. V trimming: 0 bases; J trimming: 6 bases; junction bases outside the gene matches: 5. Germline assignment: CDR1 SGHRS and CDR2 YFSETQ. The CDR3 is 14 residues long. CDR3 in amino acids: CASSLAGGGSEQYF. The CDR3 DNA is TGCGCCAGCAGCTTGGCTGGCGGGGGGAGCGAGCAGTACTTC.

Concerning this clonotype itself: The germline gene is not matched at one end of the junction; a read error may be the cause. This chain connects TRBV7-2 to TRBJ2-1; no definite D call. Germline CDR1 is SGHTA and CDR2 is FQGNSA. The CDR3 is 14 residues long. The CDR3 protein is CASSLEMVYNKQFF. Here the CDR3 DNA reads TGTGCCAGCAGCTTAGAGATGGTATACAATAAGCAGTTCTTC.

This sequence joins TRBV20-1 and TRBJ1-1, with 8 bases that match TRBD1. After removal of 2 bases from V and 0 bases from J, the junction contained 8 bases not matched to a gene. CDR1 and CDR2 (germline): DFQATT, SNEGSKA (reference sequence). The CDR3 is 16 amino acids. CDR3 loop: CSARPMGQVMNTEAFF. As DNA, the CDR3 is TGCAGTGCTAGACCTATGGGACAGGTCATGAACACTGAAGCTTTCTTT.

The sample holds a few counts of this clonotype. The chain is built from TRBV11-2 and TRBJ2-7; TRBD1 aligns across 10 bases. CDR3 size: 16 residues. Germline CDR1 is SGHAT and CDR2 is FQNNGV. Unmatched junction bases numbered 10, after V lost 4 bases and J lost 4 bases. In DNA, the CDR3 is TGTGCCAGCAGCTCATTATACCGGGACAGGGGTTACGAGCAGTACTTC. This translates into CASSSLYRDRGYEQYF.

The rearrangement joins TRBV20-1 to TRBJ1-2; 9 bases are shared with TRBD1. Germline CDR1 and CDR2: DFQATT and SNEGSKA (reference sequence). The V segment lost 2 bases and the J segment 4 bases; nucleotides outside the gene matches: 8. CDR3 length: 15 amino acids. In DNA form, the CDR3 reads TGCAGTGCTAGATCCTCCGGGACAGGGCTCTATGGCTACACCTTC. It yields the protein CSARSSGTGLYGYTF.

This clonotype was counted once. This sequence joins TRBV7-2 and TRBJ1-2, with D hard to call. Germline V gives CDR1 SGHTA, CDR2 FQGNSA. This CDR3 is built from 13 residues. Trimming removed 0 bases from V and 6 bases from J, with 8 bases in between. The CDR3: CASSLARQNGYTF. As DNA, the CDR3 is TGTGCCAGCAGCTTAGCGCGTCAGAATGGCTACACCTTC. The whole variable domain, remainder taken from reference TRBV7-2 and TRBJ1-2, is GAGVSQSPSNKVTEKGKDVELRCDPISGHTALYWYRQSLGQGLEFLIYFQGNSAPDKSGLPSDRFSAERTGGSVSTLTIQRTQQEDSAVYLCASSLARQNGYTFGSGTRLTVV.

The chain employs TRBV27 and TRBJ2-5, with TRBD2 identical over 8 bases. There are 16 residues in the CDR3. Germline loops: CDR1 MNHEY, CDR2 SMNVEV (reference sequence). V gave up 2 bases and J gave up 4 bases; unmatched junction bases: 9. CDR3 sequence (DNA): TGTGCCAGCAGTTTAGTCACGGGGGGGATTGGAGAGACCCAGTACTTC. Its protein is CASSLVTGGIGETQYF.

In its sample, this clonotype was seen many times. The chain uses TRBV7-9 and TRBJ2-7; possible D gene TRBD1, 5 bases. Germline V lookup: CDR1 SEHNR, CDR2 FQNEAQ (reference sequence). V gave up 5 bases and J gave up 3 bases, with 11 bases separating them. The CDR3 extends over 13 amino acids. CDR3 region: CASSTQGDYEQYF. The CDR3 DNA sequence: TGTGCCAGCAGCACGCAGGGTGACTACGAGCAGTACTTC.

A single count supports this clonotype. The V call is TRBV6-2 or TRBV6-3, the J call TRBJ1-2; D remains unclear. Germline lookup yields CDR1 MNHEY and CDR2 SVGEGT. The CDR3 has 13 amino acids. Trimming shortened V by 0 bases and J by 4 bases, and 6 bases separated the two germline ends. CDR3 nucleotides: TGTGCCAGCAGTTACTCACCAGCCTATGGCTACACCTTC. Encoded protein: CASSYSPAYGYTF.

This clonotype was seen only a few times. The J gene is TRBJ2-1, the V gene TRBV5-1, with D unclear. V was clipped by 1 base and J by 2 bases, with 16 bases between them. Germline CDR1 is SGHRS and CDR2 is YFSETQ. This CDR3 is built from 17 residues. CDR3 DNA: TGCGCCAGCAGCTTGACGGTCAGACCCCCGACCTACAATGAGCAGTTCTTC. This codes for CASSLTVRPPTYNEQFF. The variable domain in full, completed from reference TRBV5-1 and TRBJ2-1, reads KAGVTQTPRYLIKTRGQQVTLSCSPISGHRSVSWYQQTPGQGLQFLFEYFSETQRNKGNFPGRFSGRQFSNSRSEMNVSTLELGDSALYLCASSLTVRPPTYNEQFFGPGTRLTVL.

The chain recombines TRBV2 with TRBJ1-1; D is ambiguous. The CDR3 runs to 13 residues. Looked up from germline, CDR1 is SNHLY and CDR2 is FYNNEI. Trimming removed 1 base from V and 2 bases from J, with 5 bases in between. CDR3 DNA sequence: TGTGCCAGCAGTGAAGGCTACAACACTGAAGCTTTCTTT. It yields the protein CASSEGYNTEAFF.

The rearrangement links TRBV6-2 or TRBV6-3 to TRBJ2-1; D may be TRBD1 or TRBD2 (5 bases each). Germline CDR1 MNHEY, CDR2 SVGEGT. V was clipped by 3 bases and J by 10 bases, with 16 bases between them. There are 14 residues in the CDR3. The CDR3 nucleotides read TGTGCCAGCAGTTATACGGGACCCATCGGGGAGCAGTTCTTC. It specifies CASSYTGPIGEQFF.

The chain is built from TRBV25-1 and TRBJ1-1; D remains unclear. Trimming left V 2 bases short and J 4 bases short, with 11 bases between. CDR1 MGHDK and CDR2 SYGVNS come from the germline V gene. CDR3 size: 14 residues. Written as DNA, the CDR3 is TGTGCCAGCAGTGAAACGGTGGGGATCACTGAAGCTTTCTTT. It is translated as CASSETVGITEAFF.

This chain joins TRBV4-3 and TRBJ2-7, with 11 bases lining up with TRBD2. Germline-derived CDR1 and CDR2 are LGHNA and YSLEER. There are 18 residues in the CDR3. With 1 base clipped from V and 3 bases from J, the junction kept 11 bases outside the gene matches. The CDR3 DNA follows: TGCGCCAGCAGCCAAGGGCGGGGGCTAGCGGGGGGTATCTACGAGCAGTACTTC. Translated: CASSQGRGLAGGIYEQYF.

A few counts support this clonotype. The chain employs TRBV12-3 or TRBV12-4 and TRBJ2-1; 8 bases align to TRBD1. With 4 bases clipped from V and 0 bases from J, the junction kept 5 bases outside the gene matches. This CDR3 is built from 16 residues. CDR3 nucleotide sequence: TGTGCCAGCAGTTCGACAGGGGCAAGCTCCTACAATGAGCAGTTCTTC. It specifies CASSSTGASSYNEQFF.

This chain connects TRBV6-1 to TRBJ2-5; 10 bases match TRBD2. Trimming removed 9 bases from V and 2 bases from J; junction bases left unmatched: 12. This CDR3 has 16 residues. Germline CDR1 MNHNS, CDR2 SASEGT. The CDR3 nucleotides read TGTGCCAGGGCGGCCATAGCGGGGGGAGGACAAGAGACCCAGTACTTC. Its protein is CARAAIAGGGQETQYF.

The V call is TRBV7-2, the J call TRBJ2-7, with TRBD1 as a possible D gene (8 bases). This CDR3 is built from 14 residues. CDR1 is SGHTA and CDR2 is FQGNSA in the germline V gene. V was clipped by 7 bases and J by 2 bases, with 15 bases between them. The CDR3 nucleotides read TGTGCCAGCAACCCCACAGGGGGGGCCTACGAGCAGTACTTC. This gives the protein CASNPTGGAYEQYF. Full variable domain (missing parts from reference TRBV7-2 and TRBJ2-7): GAGVSQSPSNKVTEKGKDVELRCDPISGHTALYWYRQSLGQGLEFLIYFQGNSAPDKSGLPSDRFSAERTGGSVSTLTIQRTQQEDSAVYLCASNPTGGAYEQYFGPGTRLTVT.

The CDR3, as DNA: TGTGCCAGCAGCTTCAGGCGTAGCGGGGGGGCAGAGACCCAGTACTTC. Encoded protein: CASSFRRSGGAETQYF. The J gene is TRBJ2-5, the V gene TRBV7-2; 11 bases are shared with TRBD2. With V trimmed by 3 bases and J by 4 bases, 7 bases remained unmatched. Germline CDR1 SGHTA, CDR2 FQGNSA. This CDR3 comprises 16 residues. Using reference TRBV7-2 and TRBJ2-5 for the parts outside the CDR3, the full variable domain is GAGVSQSPSNKVTEKGKDVELRCDPISGHTALYWYRQSLGQGLEFLIYFQGNSAPDKSGLPSDRFSAERTGGSVSTLTIQRTQQEDSAVYLCASSFRRSGGAETQYFGPGTRLLVL.

The table lists this clonotype with a count of one. The J gene is TRBJ1-6, the V gene TRBV20-1, with a tentative D call TRBD1 (6 bases). The CDR3 totals 14 residues. Germline CDR1 is DFQATT and CDR2 is SNEGSKA (reference sequence). Trimming took 5 bases from V and 7 from J, leaving 15 bases between them. CDR3 protein: CSAADRTANSPLHF. CDR3 bases: TGCAGTGCTGCCGACCGGACAGCGAATTCACCCCTCCACTTT.

The chain has TRBV7-9 and TRBJ2-1; tentatively, D is TRBD1 (5 bases). CDR1 and CDR2 (germline): SEHNR, FQNEAQ (reference sequence). This CDR3 has 16 residues. V was pared by 5 bases and J by 5 bases, with 19 bases between. The chain's CDR3 is CASSPGPLGVHNEQFF. The CDR3 coding sequence is TGTGCCAGCAGCCCCGGACCCTTAGGGGTCCACAATGAGCAGTTCTTC.

This chain joins TRBV4-2 and TRBJ1-1; D is unclear. V was clipped by 0 bases and J by 1 base, with 6 bases between them. CDR1 LGHNA and CDR2 YNFKEQ come from the germline V gene. This CDR3 contains 14 residues. CDR3 bases: TGTGCCAGCAGCCAAGATATCGAGAACACTGAAGCTTTCTTT. Residues: CASSQDIENTEAFF.

This clonotype was found a few times. V gene TRBV6-2 or TRBV6-3 combines with J gene TRBJ2-5; D is uncertain. This CDR3 comprises 11 residues. Germline assignment: CDR1 MNHEY and CDR2 SVGEGT. V dropped 8 bases and J dropped 4 bases, with 8 bases sitting between them. The CDR3 region is CASAVVETQYF. DNA of the CDR3: TGTGCCAGCGCTGTAGTAGAGACCCAGTACTTC.

This rearrangement joins TRBV24-1 to TRBJ2-7, with TRBD1 as a possible D gene (6 bases). Trimming removed 4 bases at V and 5 bases at J, with 17 bases between. The CDR3 has 15 amino acids. The V gene's germline CDR1 is KGHDR and CDR2 SFDVKD. CDR3 coding DNA: TGTGCCACCAGTGACACGACAGGAACAACCGACGAGCAGTACTTC. Amino acid sequence: CATSDTTGTTDEQYF.

Here the CDR3 reads CASSVTGCTGELFF. DNA for the CDR3: TGTGCCAGCAGCGTAACAGGGTGCACCGGGGAGCTGTTTTTT. V usage is TRBV9 and J usage is TRBJ2-2; weak D call: TRBD1 (6 bases). Germline V gives CDR1 SGDLS, CDR2 YYNGEE. The V and J ends lost 1 base and 4 bases respectively, with 8 bases between them. The CDR3 length is 14 residues.

This clonotype was detected only a few times. V and J are TRBV4-3 and TRBJ2-1; 12 bases fit TRBD1. The CDR3 loop spans 21 amino acids. V dropped 5 bases and J dropped 0; count of bases not matched to a gene: 17. The germline CDR1 and CDR2 sequences are LGHNA and YSLEER. The CDR3 bases are TGCGCCAGCAGCGGTTCAGGAGTGGGACAGGGGGCTGCCCCCTCCTACAATGAGCAGTTCTTC. It specifies CASSGSGVGQGAAPSYNEQFF.

This clonotype appeared a few times. This chain uses TRBV4-3 with TRBJ1-2; possibly TRBD1 for D (6 bases). Deletions cut 4 bases from V and 5 bases from J, with 17 bases between. Germline V gene sequence: CDR1 LGHNA, CDR2 YSLEER. The CDR3 is made up of 15 amino acids. As DNA, the CDR3 is TGCGCCAGCAGCCCATATCTCGGGGGGCAATATGGCTACACCTTC. Protein: CASSPYLGGQYGYTF.

This chain uses TRBV4-1 with TRBJ2-5, with D perhaps matching TRBD1 or TRBD2 (5 bases each). V lost 6 bases and J 1 base, leaving 15 bases between the germline ends. Germline V gene lookup returns CDR1 MGHRA and CDR2 YSYEKL. The CDR3 spans 15 residues. CDR3 region: CASRGFGTFQETQYF. For the CDR3, the DNA is TGCGCCAGCAGAGGGTTCGGGACGTTCCAAGAGACCCAGTACTTC.

There are a few counts of this clonotype. The chain employs TRBV27 and TRBJ1-1, with D perhaps matching TRBD1 (5 bases). The CDR3 length is 15 residues. The germline V gene has CDR1 MNHEY and CDR2 SMNVEV (reference sequence). The germline V and J ends were trimmed by 6 bases and 5 bases, with 19 bases remaining between them. The CDR3 protein is CASRLGTLGGTEAFF. The CDR3 DNA is TGTGCCAGCAGGCTAGGGACCTTAGGAGGGACTGAAGCTTTCTTT.

In DNA form, the CDR3 reads TGCAGTGCTTCTCGGACTAGCGGGGGCCGGGGGACCCAGTACTTC. It specifies CSASRTSGGRGTQYF. The genes are TRBV20-1 and TRBJ2-5; 13 bases map to TRBD2. The CDR3 is 15 residues long. Looked up from germline, CDR1 is DFQATT and CDR2 is SNEGSKA (reference sequence). V dropped 5 bases and J dropped 7; count of bases not matched to a gene: 10.